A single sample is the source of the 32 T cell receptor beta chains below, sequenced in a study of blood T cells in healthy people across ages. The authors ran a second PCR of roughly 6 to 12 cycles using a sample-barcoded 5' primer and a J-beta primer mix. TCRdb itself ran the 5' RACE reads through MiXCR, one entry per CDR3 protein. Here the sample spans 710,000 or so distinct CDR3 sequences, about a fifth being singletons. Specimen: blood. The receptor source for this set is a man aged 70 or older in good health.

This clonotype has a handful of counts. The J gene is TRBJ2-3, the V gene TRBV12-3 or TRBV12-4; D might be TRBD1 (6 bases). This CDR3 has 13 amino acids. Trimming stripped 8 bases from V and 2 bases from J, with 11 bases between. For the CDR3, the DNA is TGTGCCAGCGGGACAATATACACAGATACGCAGTATTTT. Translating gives CASGTIYTDTQYF.

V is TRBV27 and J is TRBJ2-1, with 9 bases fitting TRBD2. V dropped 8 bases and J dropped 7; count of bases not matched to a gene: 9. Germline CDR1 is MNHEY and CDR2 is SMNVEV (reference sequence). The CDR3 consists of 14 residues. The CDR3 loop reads CASVGAGGRNEQFF. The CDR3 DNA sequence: TGTGCCAGCGTCGGGGCGGGGGGGCGGAATGAGCAGTTCTTC.

CDR3 DNA: TGCGCCAGCAGCGTGGACAGGGCCCACACTGAAGCTTTCTTT. This codes for CASSVDRAHTEAFF. The chain has TRBV5-1 and TRBJ1-1, with TRBD1 identical over 8 bases. Germline lookup yields CDR1 SGHRS and CDR2 YFSETQ. V shed 4 bases, J shed 3 bases, and the junction held 5 bases outside the gene matches. The CDR3 runs 14 residues.

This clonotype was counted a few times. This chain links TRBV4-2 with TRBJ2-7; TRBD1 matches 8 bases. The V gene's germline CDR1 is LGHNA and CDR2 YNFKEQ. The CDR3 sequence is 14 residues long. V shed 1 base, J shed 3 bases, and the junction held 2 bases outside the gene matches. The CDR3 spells CASSQGGTGYEQYF. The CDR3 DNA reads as TGTGCCAGCAGCCAAGGGGGGACAGGCTACGAGCAGTACTTC.

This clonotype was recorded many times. The CDR3 bases are TGCGCCAGCAGCCAGGGGGGGACAACGCAGTATTTT. Its translation: CASSQGGTTQYF. V gene TRBV4-1 combines with J gene TRBJ2-3; D might be TRBD2 (7 bases). CDR3 length: 12 residues. CDR1 is MGHRA and CDR2 is YSYEKL in the germline V gene. V dropped 3 bases and J dropped 9 bases, with 10 bases sitting between them.

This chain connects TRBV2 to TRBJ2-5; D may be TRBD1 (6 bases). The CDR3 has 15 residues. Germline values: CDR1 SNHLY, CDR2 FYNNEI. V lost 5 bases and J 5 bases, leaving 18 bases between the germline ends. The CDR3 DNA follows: TGTGCCAGCAGTTTCAGAGGGACAAGTTTGGAGACCCAGTACTTC. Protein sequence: CASSFRGTSLETQYF.

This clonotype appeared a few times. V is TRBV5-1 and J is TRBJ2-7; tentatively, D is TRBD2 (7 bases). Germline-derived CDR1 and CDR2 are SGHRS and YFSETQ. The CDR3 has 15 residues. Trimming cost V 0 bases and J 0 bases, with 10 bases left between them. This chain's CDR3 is CASSLDGGASYEQYF. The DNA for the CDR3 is TGCGCCAGCAGCTTGGATGGGGGGGCCTCCTACGAGCAGTACTTC.

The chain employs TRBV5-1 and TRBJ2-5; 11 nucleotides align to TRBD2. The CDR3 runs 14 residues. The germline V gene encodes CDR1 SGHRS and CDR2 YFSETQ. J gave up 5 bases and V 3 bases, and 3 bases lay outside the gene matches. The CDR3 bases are TGCGCCAGCAGCTCTAGCGGGGGGATGGAGACCCAGTACTTC. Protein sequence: CASSSSGGMETQYF.

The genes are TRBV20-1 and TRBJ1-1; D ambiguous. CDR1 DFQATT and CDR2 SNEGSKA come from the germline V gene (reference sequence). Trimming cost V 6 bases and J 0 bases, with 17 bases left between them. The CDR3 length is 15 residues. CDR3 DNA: TGCAGTGCCCCTCGCATAAGAGGGTTGAACACTGAAGCTTTCTTT. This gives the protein CSAPRIRGLNTEAFF.

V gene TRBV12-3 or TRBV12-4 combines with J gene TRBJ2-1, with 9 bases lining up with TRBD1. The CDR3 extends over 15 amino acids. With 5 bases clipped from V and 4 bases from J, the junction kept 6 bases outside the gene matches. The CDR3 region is CASSKGQGGYNEQFF. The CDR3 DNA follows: TGTGCCAGCAGTAAGGGACAGGGTGGGTACAATGAGCAGTTCTTC.

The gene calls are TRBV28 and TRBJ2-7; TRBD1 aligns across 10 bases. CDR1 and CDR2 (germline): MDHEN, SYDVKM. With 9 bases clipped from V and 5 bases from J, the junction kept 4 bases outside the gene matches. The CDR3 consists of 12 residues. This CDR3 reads CASKTGGDEQYV. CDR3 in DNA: TGTGCCAGTAAGACAGGGGGCGACGAGCAGTACGTC.

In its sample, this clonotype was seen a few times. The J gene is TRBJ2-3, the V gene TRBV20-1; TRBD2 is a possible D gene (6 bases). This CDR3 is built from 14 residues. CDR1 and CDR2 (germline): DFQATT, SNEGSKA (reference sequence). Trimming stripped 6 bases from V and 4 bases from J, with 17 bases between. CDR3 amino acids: CSAELAPIADTQYF. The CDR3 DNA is TGCAGTGCGGAACTAGCACCGATCGCAGATACGCAGTATTTT.

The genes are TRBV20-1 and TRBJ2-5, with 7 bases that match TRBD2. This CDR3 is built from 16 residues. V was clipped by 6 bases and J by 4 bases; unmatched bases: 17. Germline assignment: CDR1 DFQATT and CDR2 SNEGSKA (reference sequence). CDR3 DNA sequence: TGCAGTGCCCACCTTCCACTGGGTCGCGGGAGAGAGACCCAGTACTTC. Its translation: CSAHLPLGRGRETQYF.

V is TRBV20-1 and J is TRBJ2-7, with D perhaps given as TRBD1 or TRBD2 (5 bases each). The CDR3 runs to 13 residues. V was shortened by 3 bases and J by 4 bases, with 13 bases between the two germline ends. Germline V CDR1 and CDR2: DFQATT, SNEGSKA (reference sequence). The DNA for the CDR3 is TGCAGTGCTAGGTGGGGGAATAGTTACGAGCAGTACTTC. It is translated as CSARWGNSYEQYF.

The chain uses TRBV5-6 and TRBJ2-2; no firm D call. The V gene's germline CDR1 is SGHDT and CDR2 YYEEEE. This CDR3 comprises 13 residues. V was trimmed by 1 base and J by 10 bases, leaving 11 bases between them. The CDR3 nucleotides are TGTGCCAGCAGCTTGCCTCTGGCTTTGGAGCTGTTTTTT. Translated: CASSLPLALELFF.

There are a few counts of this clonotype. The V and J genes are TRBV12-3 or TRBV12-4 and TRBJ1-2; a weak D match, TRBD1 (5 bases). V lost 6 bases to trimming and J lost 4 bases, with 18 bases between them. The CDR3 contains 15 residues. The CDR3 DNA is TGTGCCAGCAGCCCCGGCGACAGCCCAACCTATGGCTACACCTTC. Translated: CASSPGDSPTYGYTF.

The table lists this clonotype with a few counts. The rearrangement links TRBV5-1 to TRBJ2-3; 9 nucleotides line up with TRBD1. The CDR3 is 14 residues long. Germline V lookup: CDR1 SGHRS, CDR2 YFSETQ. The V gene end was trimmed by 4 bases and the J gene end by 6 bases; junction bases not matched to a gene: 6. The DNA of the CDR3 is TGCGCCAGCAGCACCGGGACAGGGCAGGATACGCAGTATTTT. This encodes CASSTGTGQDTQYF.

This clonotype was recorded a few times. DNA of the CDR3: TGCAGTGCTCTAGATGGGGGGCTAGGAAGCGTTTACAATGAGCAGTTCTTC. Translation gives CSALDGGLGSVYNEQFF. The chain is built from TRBV20-1 and TRBJ2-1; D assignment may be TRBD1 or TRBD2 (6 bases each). V lost 5 bases, J lost 4 bases, and 24 bases lay in between. This CDR3 has 17 residues. Germline assignment: CDR1 DFQATT and CDR2 SNEGSKA (reference sequence).

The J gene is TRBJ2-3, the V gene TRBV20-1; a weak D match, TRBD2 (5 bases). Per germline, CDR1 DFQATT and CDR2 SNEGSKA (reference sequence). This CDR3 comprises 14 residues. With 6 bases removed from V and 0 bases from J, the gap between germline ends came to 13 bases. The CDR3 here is CSAVQAASTDTQYF. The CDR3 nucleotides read TGCAGTGCAGTGCAAGCGGCTAGCACAGATACGCAGTATTTT.

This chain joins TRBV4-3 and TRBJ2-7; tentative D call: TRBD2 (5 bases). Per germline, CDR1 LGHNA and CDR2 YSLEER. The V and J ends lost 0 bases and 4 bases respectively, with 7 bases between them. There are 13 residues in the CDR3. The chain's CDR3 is CASSQELEYEQYV. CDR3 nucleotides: TGCGCCAGCAGCCAAGAACTAGAATACGAGCAGTACGTC.

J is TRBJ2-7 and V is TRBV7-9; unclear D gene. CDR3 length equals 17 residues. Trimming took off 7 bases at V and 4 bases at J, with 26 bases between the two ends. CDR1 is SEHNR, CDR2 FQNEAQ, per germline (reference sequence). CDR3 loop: CASTPRRYPPRSYEQYV. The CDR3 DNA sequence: TGTGCCAGCACCCCGAGACGGTACCCTCCGAGGAGTTACGAGCAGTACGTC.

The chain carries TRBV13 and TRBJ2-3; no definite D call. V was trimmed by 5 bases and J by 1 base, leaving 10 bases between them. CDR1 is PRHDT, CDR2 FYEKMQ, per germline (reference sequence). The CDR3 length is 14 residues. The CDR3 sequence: CASSKRAGTDTQYF. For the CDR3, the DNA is TGTGCCAGCAGCAAAAGGGCTGGCACAGATACGCAGTATTTT. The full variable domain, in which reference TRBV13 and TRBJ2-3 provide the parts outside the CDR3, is AAGVIQSPRHLIKEKRETATLKCYPIPRHDTVYWYQQGPGQDPQFLISFYEKMQSDKGSIPDRFSAQQFSDYHSELNMSSLELGDSALYFCASSKRAGTDTQYFGPGTRLTVL.

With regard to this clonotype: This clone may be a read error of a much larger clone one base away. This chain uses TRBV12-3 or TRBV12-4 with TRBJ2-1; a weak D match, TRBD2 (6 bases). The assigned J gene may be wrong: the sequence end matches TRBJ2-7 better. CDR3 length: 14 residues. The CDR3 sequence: CASTPQLAGYGQYF. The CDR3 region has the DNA TGTGCCAGCACTCCGCAGCTGGCGGGGTACGGGCAGTACTTC.

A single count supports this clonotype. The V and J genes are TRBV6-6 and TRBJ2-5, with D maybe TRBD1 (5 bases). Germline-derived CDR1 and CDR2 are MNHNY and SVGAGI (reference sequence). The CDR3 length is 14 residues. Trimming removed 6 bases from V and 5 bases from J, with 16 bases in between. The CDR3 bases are TGTGCCAGCAGATATCAGGGATCATCGGAGACCCAGTACTTC. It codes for CASRYQGSSETQYF.

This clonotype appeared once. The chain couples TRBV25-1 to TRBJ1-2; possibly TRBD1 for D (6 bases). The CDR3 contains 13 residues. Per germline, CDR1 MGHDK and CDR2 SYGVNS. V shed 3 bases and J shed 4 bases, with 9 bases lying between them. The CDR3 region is CASSDWGLYGYTF. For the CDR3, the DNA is TGTGCCAGCAGTGATTGGGGGCTCTATGGCTACACCTTC.

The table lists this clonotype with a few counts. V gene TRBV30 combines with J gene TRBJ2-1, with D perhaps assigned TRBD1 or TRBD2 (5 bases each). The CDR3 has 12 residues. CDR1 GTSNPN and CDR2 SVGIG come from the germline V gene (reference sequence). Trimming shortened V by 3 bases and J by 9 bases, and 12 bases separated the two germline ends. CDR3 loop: CAWRLDGAEQFF. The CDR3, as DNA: TGTGCCTGGAGACTAGATGGGGCTGAGCAGTTCTTC. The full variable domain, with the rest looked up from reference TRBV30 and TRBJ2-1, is SQTIHQWPATLVQPVGSPLSLECTVEGTSNPNLYWYRQAAGRGLQLLFYSVGIGQISSEVPQNLSASRPQDRQFILSSKKLLLSDSGFYLCAWRLDGAEQFFGPGTRLTVL.

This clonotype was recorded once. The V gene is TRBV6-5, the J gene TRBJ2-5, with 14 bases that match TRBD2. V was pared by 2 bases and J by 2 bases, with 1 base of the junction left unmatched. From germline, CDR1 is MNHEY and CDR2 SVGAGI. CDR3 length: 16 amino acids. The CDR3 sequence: CASSYGTSGGQETQYF. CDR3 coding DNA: TGTGCCAGCAGTTACGGGACTAGCGGGGGTCAAGAGACCCAGTACTTC.

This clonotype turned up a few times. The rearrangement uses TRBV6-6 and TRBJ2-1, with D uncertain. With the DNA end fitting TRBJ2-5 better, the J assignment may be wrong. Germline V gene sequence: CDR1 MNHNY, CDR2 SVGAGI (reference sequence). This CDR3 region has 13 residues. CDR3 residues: CASSYLGPETQYF. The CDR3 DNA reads TGTGCCAGCAGTTACCTTGGGCCGGAGACCCAGTACTTC.

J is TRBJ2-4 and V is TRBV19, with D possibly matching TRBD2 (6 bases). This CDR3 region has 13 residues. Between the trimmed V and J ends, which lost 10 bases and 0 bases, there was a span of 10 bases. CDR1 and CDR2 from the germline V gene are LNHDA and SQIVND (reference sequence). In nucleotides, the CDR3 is TGTGCCACTTCGGGACTAGCCAAAAACATTCAGTACTTC. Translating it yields CATSGLAKNIQYF.

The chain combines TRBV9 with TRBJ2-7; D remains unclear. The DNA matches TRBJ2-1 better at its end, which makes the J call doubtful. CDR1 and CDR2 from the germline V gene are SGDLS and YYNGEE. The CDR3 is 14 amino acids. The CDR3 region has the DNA TGTGCCAGCAGCGTAGTGCTAGGCATAGGAGAGCAGTTCTTC. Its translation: CASSVVLGIGEQFF.

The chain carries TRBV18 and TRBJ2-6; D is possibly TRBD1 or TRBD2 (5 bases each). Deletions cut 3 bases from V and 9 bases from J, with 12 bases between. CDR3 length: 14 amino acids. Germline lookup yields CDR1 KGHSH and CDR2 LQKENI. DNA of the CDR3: TGTGCCAGCTCACCCCTGGGGGTCAACAACGTCCTGACTTTC. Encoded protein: CASSPLGVNNVLTF.

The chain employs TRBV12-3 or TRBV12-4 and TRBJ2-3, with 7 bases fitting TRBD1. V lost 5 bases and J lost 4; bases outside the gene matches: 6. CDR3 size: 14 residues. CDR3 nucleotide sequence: TGTGCCAGCAGTACACCCGACAGGGCAGATACGCAGTATTTT. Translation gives CASSTPDRADTQYF.